The T cell receptor beta chain described here comes from a study of T-cell reconstitution after alpha-beta-depleted transplantation in children. This CDR3 contains 12 residues. Germline V lookup: CDR1 DFQATT, CDR2 SNEGSKA (reference sequence). V was clipped by 3 bases and J by 5 bases, with 8 bases between them. Preparation of the TCRbeta library involved a method that used unique molecular identifiers. TCRdb analysed the PCR reads with MiXCR anew, one entry per CDR3 protein. The data show over 550,000 distinct CDR3 sequences, 10% seen once. The clonotype comes from a human donor who donated a stem cell graft to a child with acute myeloid leukemia. The chain recombines TRBV20-1 with TRBJ2-1; D may be TRBD1 (5 bases). Sequences were derived from PBMCs from the stem cell graft donor, sampled from the stem cell graft. In DNA, the CDR3 is TGCAGTGCTAGGGACATAAACAATGAGCAGTTCTTC. Translated: CSARDINNEQFF.